This TCR beta chain was observed in a study of Ad26.COV2.S vaccination and SARS-CoV-2 variants. Clones were read by immunoSEQ multiplex PCR, and TCRdb kept only the in-frame ones, dropping some. The table records 350,000 to 450,000 clones, about 90% of them present only once. CDR1 and CDR2 from the germline V gene are LGHNA and YSLEER. The CDR3 runs to 18 residues. With 3 bases removed from V and 4 bases from J, the gap between germline ends came to 22 bases. The treatment is: around 19 received Ad26.COV2.S at low or high dose, single or two shots; about five received placebo; per-sample allocation not given. Sampling occurred on day 63 after the first vaccine or placebo injection.

The specimen was peripheral blood, collected in a trial of Ad26.COV2.S vaccine versus placebo. The chain has TRBV4-3 and TRBJ1-3; no clear D. This receptor was identified in a person between 18 and 60 years old who received the Ad26.COV2.S COVID-19 vaccine or a placebo. The CDR3 region is CASSQTTDLVAGGNTIYF. DNA of the CDR3: TGCGCCAGCAGCCAGACGACTGACTTAGTTGCTGGGGGAAACACCATATATTTT.